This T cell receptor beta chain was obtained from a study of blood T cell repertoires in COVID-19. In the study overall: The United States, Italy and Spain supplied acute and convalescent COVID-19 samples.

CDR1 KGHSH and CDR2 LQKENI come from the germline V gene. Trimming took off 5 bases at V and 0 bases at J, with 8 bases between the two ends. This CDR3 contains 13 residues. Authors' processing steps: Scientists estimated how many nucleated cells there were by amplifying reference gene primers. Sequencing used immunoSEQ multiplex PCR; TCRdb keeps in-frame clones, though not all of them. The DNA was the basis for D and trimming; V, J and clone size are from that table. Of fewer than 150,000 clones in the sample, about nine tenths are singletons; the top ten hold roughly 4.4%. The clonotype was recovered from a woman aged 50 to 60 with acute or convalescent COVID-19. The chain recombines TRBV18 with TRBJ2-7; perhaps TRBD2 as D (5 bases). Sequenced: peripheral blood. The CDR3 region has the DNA TGTGCCAGCTCAGGACGGGACTCCTACGAGCAGTACTTC. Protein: CASSGRDSYEQYF. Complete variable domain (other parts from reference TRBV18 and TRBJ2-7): NAGVMQNPRHLVRRRGQEARLRCSPMKGHSHVYWYRQLPEEGLKFMVYLQKENIIDESGMPKERFSAEFPKEGPSILRIQQVVRGDSAAYFCASSGRDSYEQYFGPGTRLTVT.